Listed here are 5 T cell receptor beta chains from one sample, sequenced in a study of blood T cells in healthy people across ages. For the second PCR, which ran for 7 to 11 cycles, a sample-barcoded 5' primer and a J-beta primer mix were used. TCRdb used MiXCR to reprocess the 5' RACE reads, holding one entry per CDR3 protein. The data contain 780,000 or so distinct CDR3 sequences, just over 55% of them singletons. The sequencing sample was made of blood. The receptors stem from a man in his forties in good health.

The CDR3 sequence is CATSDLKGPSYNEQFF. The CDR3 DNA reads as TGTGCCACCAGTGATTTAAAGGGACCCTCCTACAATGAGCAGTTCTTC. This sequence joins TRBV24-1 and TRBJ2-1; perhaps D is TRBD1 or TRBD2 (5 bases each). The CDR3 extends over 16 amino acids. With 1 base removed from V and 0 bases from J, the gap between germline ends came to 9 bases. Germline assignment: CDR1 KGHDR and CDR2 SFDVKD.

The rearrangement uses TRBV27 and TRBJ1-3; D remains ambiguous. The germline gives CDR1 MNHEY, CDR2 SMNVEV (reference sequence). The V gene lost 3 bases and the J gene lost 6 bases, with 15 bases spanning the gap. The CDR3 is made up of 15 amino acids. The CDR3 DNA is TGTGCCAGCAGTTTTACAGACCTAGGGAAAAACACCATATATTTT. Its protein product is CASSFTDLGKNTIYF.

The chain employs TRBV9 and TRBJ1-4; D ambiguous. Germline CDR1 and CDR2: SGDLS and YYNGEE. This CDR3 has 15 residues. The ends were cut back, 0 bases at V and 8 bases at J, with 14 bases in the middle. The CDR3 sequence is CASSVATGRKEKLFF. The CDR3, as DNA: TGTGCCAGCAGCGTAGCGACTGGCCGAAAGGAAAAACTGTTTTTT.

The chain recombines TRBV24-1 with TRBJ2-7; 16 bases fit TRBD2. With the DNA end fitting TRBJ2-5 better, the J assignment may be wrong. Germline loops: CDR1 KGHDR, CDR2 SFDVKD. This CDR3 region has 18 residues. CDR3 loop: CATSDSGLAGGHGETQYF. DNA of the CDR3: TGTGCCACCAGTGATTCGGGACTAGCGGGAGGGCATGGTGAGACCCAGTACTTC.

The chain links TRBV7-2 to TRBJ2-7; tentatively, D is TRBD2 (5 bases). V was clipped by 3 bases and J by 10 bases, with 19 bases between them. Looked up from germline, CDR1 is SGHTA and CDR2 is FQGNSA. The length of the CDR3 is 14 residues. The CDR3 nucleotides read TGTGCCAGCAGCTTGGCGGGCGTCCTCGGAGAACAGTACTTC. It codes for CASSLAGVLGEQYF.